This entry features one T cell receptor beta chain sequence. No antigen is known for it. The data are from a study of T cell clonotyping in hematopoietic cell transplantation. Germline CDR1 SGHTA, CDR2 FQGNSA. The V and J ends lost 1 base and 12 bases respectively, with 16 bases between them. The CDR3 is 15 amino acids. This table comes from immunoSEQ multiplex PCR, and its TCRdb copy is limited to in-frame clones, with some not included. The table shows about 4,800 clones, with around 19% occurring only once. Study-wide results and limits: Few recipient clonotypes overlapped donors; over 95% were de novo at given depth.

The chain carries TRBV7-2 and TRBJ1-6, with a possible D match to TRBD1 (5 bases). This material consisted of PBMCs, taken 180 days after allogeneic stem cell transplant. The sequence was collected from a male patient between 18 and 35 years old who had an allogeneic stem cell transplant, so the T cells may come from the graft donor. Some clones in this sample may be carry-over from other donors' samples. In DNA, the CDR3 is TGTGCCAGCAGCTTAGGGGGCGGGCGACTAGGACCCCTCCACTTT. Encoded protein: CASSLGGGRLGPLHF.